Listed below are T cell receptor beta chains from one sample, sequenced in a study of control samples from healthy donors and cancer patients. This table comes from immunoSEQ multiplex PCR, and its TCRdb copy is limited to in-frame clones, with some not included. The top ten clones hold 2.1% of a sample with approximately 89,000 clones, approximately 87% of them seen once. Sequencing was carried out using blood. The receptors were sampled from a woman aged 40 to 50 in good health. Each CDR3 is given with its conserved first and last residue.

V gene	CDR3 protein
TRBV7-9	CASTSGGRMNTEAFF
TRBV2	CATRALGNSPLHF
TRBV10-2	CASRLAGGTDTQYF
TRBV18	CASSPPGGTADTQYF
TRBV19	CASSIWTRNNSPLHF
TRBV11-3	CASSLVLWGKTNYGYTF
TRBV6-1	CASSEDRVNEKLFF
TRBV4-3	CASSQGFGPVATNEKLFF
TRBV10-3	CAIRATGEGLYNEQFF
TRBV5-1	CASSLFRGQDLYGYTF